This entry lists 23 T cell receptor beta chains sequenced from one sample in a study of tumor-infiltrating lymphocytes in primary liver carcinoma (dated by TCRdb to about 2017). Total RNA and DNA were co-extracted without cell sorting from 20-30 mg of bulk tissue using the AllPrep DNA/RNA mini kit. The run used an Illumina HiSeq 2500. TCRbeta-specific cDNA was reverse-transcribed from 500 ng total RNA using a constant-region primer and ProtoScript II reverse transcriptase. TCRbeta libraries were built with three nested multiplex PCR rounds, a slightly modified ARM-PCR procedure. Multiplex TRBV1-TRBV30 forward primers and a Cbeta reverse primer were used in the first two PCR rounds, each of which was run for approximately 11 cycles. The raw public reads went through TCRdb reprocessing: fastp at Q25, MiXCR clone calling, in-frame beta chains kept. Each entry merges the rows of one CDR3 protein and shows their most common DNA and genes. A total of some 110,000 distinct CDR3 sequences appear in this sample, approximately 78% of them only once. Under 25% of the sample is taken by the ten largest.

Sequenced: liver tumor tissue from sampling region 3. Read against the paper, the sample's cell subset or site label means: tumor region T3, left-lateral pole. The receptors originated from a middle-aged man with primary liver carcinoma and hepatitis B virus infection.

CDR3 sequence: CASSQAGGGVNREQFF. The CDR3 DNA sequence: TGTGCCAGCAGCCAAGCTGGTGGCGGGGTAAATAGGGAGCAGTTCTTC. This chain links TRBV4-2 with TRBJ2-1; TRBD2 might be the D (6 bases). V was trimmed by 1 base and J by 10 bases, leaving 20 bases between them. The CDR3 is made up of 16 amino acids. CDR1 is LGHNA and CDR2 is YNFKEQ in the germline V gene.

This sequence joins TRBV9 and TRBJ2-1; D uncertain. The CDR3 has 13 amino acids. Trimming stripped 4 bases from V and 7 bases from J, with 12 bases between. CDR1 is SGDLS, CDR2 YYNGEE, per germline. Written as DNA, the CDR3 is TGTGCCAGCAGCATACGGTCTGAAAATGAGCAGTTCTTC. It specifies CASSIRSENEQFF. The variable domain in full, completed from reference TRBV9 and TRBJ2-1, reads DSGVTQTPKHLITATGQRVTLRCSPRSGDLSVYWYQQSLDQGLQFLIQYYNGEERAKGNILERFSAQQFPDLHSELNLSSLELGDSALYFCASSIRSENEQFFGPGTRLTVL.

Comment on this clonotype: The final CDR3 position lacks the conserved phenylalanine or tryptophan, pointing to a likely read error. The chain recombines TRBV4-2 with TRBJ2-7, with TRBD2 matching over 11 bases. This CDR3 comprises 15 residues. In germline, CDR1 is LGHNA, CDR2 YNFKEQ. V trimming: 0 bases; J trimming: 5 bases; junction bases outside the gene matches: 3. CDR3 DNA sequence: TGTGCCAGCAGCCAAGATAGCGGGAGGGGCAACGAGCAGTACTCC. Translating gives CASSQDSGRGNEQYS.

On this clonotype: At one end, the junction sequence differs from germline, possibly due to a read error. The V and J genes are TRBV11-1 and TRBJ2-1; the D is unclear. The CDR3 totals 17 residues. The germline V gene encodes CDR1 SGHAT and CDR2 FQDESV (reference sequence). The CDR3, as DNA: TGTGCCAGCACCATCGGGCCCGGGTTACACTCCTACGATGAGCAGTTCTTC. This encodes CASTIGPGLHSYDEQFF. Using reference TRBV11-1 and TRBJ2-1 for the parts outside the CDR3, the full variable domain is EAEVAQSPRYKITEKSQAVAFWCDPISGHATLYWYRQILGQGPELLVQFQDESVVDDSQLPKDRFSAERLKGVDSTLKIQPAELGDSAMYLCASTIGPGLHSYDEQFFGPGTRLTVL.

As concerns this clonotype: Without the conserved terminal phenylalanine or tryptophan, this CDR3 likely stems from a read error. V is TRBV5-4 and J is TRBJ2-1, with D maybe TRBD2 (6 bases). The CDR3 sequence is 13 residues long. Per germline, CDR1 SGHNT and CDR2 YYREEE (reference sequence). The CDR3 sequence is CTSSPGGGNEQFL. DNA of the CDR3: TGTACCAGCAGCCCCGGGGGAGGCAATGAGCAGTTCCTC.

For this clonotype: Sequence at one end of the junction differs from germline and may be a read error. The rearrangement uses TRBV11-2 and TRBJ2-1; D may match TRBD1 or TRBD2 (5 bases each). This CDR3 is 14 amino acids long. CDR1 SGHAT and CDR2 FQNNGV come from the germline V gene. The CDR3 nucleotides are TGTGCCAGTATCTTGTCTAGCTTGGGGCATGAGCAATTCTTC. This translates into CASILSSLGHEQFF.

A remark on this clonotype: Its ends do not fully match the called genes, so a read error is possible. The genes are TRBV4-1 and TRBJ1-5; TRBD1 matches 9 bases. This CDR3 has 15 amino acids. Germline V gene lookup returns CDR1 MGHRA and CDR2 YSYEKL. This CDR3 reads CASSQGTGCDQPQHF. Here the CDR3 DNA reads TGCGCCAGCAGTCAAGGGACAGGGTGCGATCAGCCCCAGCATTTT.

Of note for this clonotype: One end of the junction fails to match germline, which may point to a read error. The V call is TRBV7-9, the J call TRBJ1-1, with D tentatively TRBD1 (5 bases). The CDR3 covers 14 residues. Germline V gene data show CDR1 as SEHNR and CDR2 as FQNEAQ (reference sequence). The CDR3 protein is CASSPGADNTEALF. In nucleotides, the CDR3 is TGCGCCAGCAGCCCTGGGGCAGATAACACTGAAGCTCTCTTT.

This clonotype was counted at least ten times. The CDR3 sequence: CASSYVGAGANVLTF. For the CDR3, the DNA is TGTGCCAGCAGTTACGTAGGGGCTGGGGCCAACGTCCTGACTTTC. The rearrangement links TRBV6-5 to TRBJ2-6; D perhaps matches TRBD1 (5 bases). The CDR3 is made up of 15 amino acids. CDR1 and CDR2 from the germline V gene are MNHEY and SVGAGI. Between the trimmed V and J ends, which lost 2 bases and 2 bases, there was a span of 7 bases.

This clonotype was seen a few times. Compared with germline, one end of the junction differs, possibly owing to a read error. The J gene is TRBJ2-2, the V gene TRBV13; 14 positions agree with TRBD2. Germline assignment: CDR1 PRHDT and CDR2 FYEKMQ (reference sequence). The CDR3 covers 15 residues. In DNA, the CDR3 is TGTGCCGGCAGCATGACTAGCGGGAGGGCCGGGGAGCTGTTTTTT. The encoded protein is CAGSMTSGRAGELFF.

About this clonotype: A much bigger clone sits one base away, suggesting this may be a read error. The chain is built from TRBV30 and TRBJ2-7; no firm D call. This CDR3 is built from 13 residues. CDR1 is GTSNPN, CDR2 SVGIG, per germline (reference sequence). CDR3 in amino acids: CTWSVTTTYEQYF. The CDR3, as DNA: TGTACCTGGAGTGTAACTACCACCTACGAGCAGTACTTC.

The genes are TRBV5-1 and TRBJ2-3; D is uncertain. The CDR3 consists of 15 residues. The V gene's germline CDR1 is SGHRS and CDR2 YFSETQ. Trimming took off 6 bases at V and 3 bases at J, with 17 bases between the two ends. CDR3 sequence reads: CASTSAESWTDTQYF. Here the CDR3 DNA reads TGCGCCAGCACCTCCGCCGAGAGCTGGACAGATACGCAGTATTTT.

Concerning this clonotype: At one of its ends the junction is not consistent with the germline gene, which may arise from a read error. The CDR3 region has the DNA TGTGCCGGCAGCTTACGATCGGTAAGAGCCTACGAGCAGTACTTC. This encodes CAGSLRSVRAYEQYF. The chain carries TRBV11-2 and TRBJ2-7; D gene unclear. Germline values: CDR1 SGHAT, CDR2 FQNNGV. The CDR3 totals 15 residues.

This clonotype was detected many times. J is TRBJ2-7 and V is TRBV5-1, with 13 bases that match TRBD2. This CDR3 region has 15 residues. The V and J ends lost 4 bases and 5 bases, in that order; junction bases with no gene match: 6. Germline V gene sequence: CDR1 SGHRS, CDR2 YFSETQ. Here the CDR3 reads CASSPGLAGVNEQYF. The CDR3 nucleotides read TGCGCCAGCAGCCCTGGACTAGCGGGAGTCAACGAGCAGTACTTC. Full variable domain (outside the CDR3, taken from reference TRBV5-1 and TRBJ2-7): KAGVTQTPRYLIKTRGQQVTLSCSPISGHRSVSWYQQTPGQGLQFLFEYFSETQRNKGNFPGRFSGRQFSNSRSEMNVSTLELGDSALYLCASSPGLAGVNEQYFGPGTRLTVT.

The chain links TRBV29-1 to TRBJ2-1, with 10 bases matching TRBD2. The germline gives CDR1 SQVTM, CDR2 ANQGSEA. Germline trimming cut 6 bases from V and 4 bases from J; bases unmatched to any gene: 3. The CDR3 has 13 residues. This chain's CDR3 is CSVSSGGYNEQFF. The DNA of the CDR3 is TGCAGCGTCTCTAGCGGGGGTTACAATGAGCAGTTCTTC.

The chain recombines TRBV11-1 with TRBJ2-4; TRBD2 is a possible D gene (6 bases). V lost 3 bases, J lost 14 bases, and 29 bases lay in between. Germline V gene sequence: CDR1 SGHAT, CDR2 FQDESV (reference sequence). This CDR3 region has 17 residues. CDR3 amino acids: CASSFPGTCRTKNIEYF. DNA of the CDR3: TGTGCCAGCAGCTTTCCCGGGACTTGCAGGACCAAAAATATTGAGTACTTC.

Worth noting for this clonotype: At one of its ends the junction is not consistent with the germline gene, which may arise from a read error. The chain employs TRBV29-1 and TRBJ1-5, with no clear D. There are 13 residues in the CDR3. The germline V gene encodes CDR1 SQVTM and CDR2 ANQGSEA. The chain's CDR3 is CSAGEGADQPKHF. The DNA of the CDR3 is TGCAGCGCCGGAGAGGGAGCGGATCAGCCCAAGCATTTT.

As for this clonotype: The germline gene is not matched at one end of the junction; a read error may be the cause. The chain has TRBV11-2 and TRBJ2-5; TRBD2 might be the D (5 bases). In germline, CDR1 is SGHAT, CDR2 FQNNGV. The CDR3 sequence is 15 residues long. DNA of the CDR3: TGTGCAAGCAGCCCTGTCGGGATAGTCCCAGAGACCCAGTACTTC. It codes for CASSPVGIVPETQYF.

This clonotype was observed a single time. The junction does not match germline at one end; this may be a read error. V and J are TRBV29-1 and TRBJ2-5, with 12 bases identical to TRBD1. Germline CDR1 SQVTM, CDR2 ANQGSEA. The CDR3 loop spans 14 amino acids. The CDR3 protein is CGVSRDRGPETQYF. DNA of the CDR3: TGCGGCGTTTCACGGGACAGGGGGCCAGAGACCCAGTACTTC.

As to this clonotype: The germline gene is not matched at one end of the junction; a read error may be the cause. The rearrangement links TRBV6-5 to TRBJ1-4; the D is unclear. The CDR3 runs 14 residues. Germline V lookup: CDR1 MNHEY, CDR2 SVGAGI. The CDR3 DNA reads TGTGCCAGCCGGCTAATAGCAACTAATGATAAACTGTTTTTT. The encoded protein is CASRLIATNDKLFF.

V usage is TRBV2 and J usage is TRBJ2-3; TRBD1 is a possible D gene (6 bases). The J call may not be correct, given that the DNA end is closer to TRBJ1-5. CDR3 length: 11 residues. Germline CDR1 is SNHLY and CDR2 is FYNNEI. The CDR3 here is CARLRTDTQHF. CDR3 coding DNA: TGTGCCAGGCTCCGGACAGATACGCAGCATTTT.

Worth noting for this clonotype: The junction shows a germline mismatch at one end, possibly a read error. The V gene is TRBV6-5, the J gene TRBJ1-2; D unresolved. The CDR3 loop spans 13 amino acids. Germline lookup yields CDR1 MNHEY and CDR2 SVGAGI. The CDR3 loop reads CASSYWADYGYTF. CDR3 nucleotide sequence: TGTGCTAGCAGTTATTGGGCCGATTATGGCTACACCTTC.

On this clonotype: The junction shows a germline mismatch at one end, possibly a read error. CDR3 nucleotides: TGTGCCAGCGGCTTGGGCCGAGCTGGGACCAACGTCCTGAATTTC. Translating it yields CASGLGRAGTNVLNF. The rearrangement uses TRBV11-1 and TRBJ2-6; D might be TRBD1 or TRBD2, each matching 5 bases. CDR1 SGHAT and CDR2 FQDESV come from the germline V gene (reference sequence). The CDR3 loop spans 15 amino acids.